Following are 22 T cell receptor beta chains from one sample sequenced in a study of T cell responses to AZD1222 COVID-19 vaccine listed by TCRdb under 2021. The library was prepared using the immunoSEQ multiplex PCR assay. TCRdb provides this immuneACCESS table in a form limited to in-frame rearrangements. Some clones are lacking; in checked studies, under half of them reflect an unresolved V gene, and why the rest are absent is not known. The sample table holds roughly 70,000 clones, of which 75% to 90% were seen once. The ten largest clones add up to roughly an eighth of the sample. The time point label, as the study defines it: about 28 days (+/-7) after the second vaccine dose. The starting material was peripheral blood, obtained 28 days after the second AZD1222 dose. The source is an adult who received the AZD1222 COVID-19 vaccine.

V is TRBV18 and J is TRBJ1-4; D is possibly TRBD1 (5 bases). CDR3 size: 15 residues. Germline V gene sequence: CDR1 KGHSH, CDR2 LQKENI. V lost 8 bases and J 5 bases, leaving 18 bases between the germline ends. Here the CDR3 reads CASVGTAQLNEKLFF. DNA for the CDR3: TGTGCCAGCGTTGGGACTGCACAACTAAATGAAAAACTGTTTTTT.

The gene calls are TRBV2 and TRBJ1-3; no clear D gene. V was cut by 10 bases and J by 0 bases, with 19 bases left in between. There are 16 residues in the CDR3. Germline CDR1 reads SNHLY; CDR2 reads FYNNEI. CDR3 in amino acids: CATLGSGSSSGNTIYF. CDR3 sequence (DNA): TGTGCCACCCTGGGGAGCGGGTCGAGCTCTGGAAACACCATATATTTT.

The chain has TRBV29-1 and TRBJ2-3, with D possibly being TRBD1 (6 bases). V lost 6 bases and J lost 0, with 10 bases in between. Germline V gene lookup returns CDR1 SQVTM and CDR2 ANQGSEA. This CDR3 is 13 amino acids long. The chain's CDR3 is CSVEQGSTDTQYF. CDR3 nucleotides: TGCAGCGTCGAGCAGGGGAGCACAGATACGCAGTATTTT.

V usage is TRBV30 and J usage is TRBJ2-7; TRBD2 agrees at 11 bases. Germline values: CDR1 GTSNPN, CDR2 SVGIG (reference sequence). CDR3 length: 21 residues. Trimming removed 0 bases from V and 4 bases from J; junction bases left unmatched: 23. The CDR3 region is CAWSVGLRINRVAGGRYEQYF. The CDR3 DNA follows: TGTGCCTGGAGTGTGGGTTTGAGGATTAATCGAGTAGCGGGGGGGCGGTACGAGCAGTACTTC.

This clone was counted between two and nine times. The rearrangement uses TRBV7-9 and TRBJ2-3; D tentatively reads TRBD1 or TRBD2 (6 bases each). Germline assignment: CDR1 SEHNR and CDR2 FQNEAQ (reference sequence). The CDR3 consists of 14 residues. CDR3 coding DNA: TGTGCAACCAGGGGTAGTGGGGGGCCCACTACGCAGTATTTT. Amino acids: CATRGSGGPTTQYF.

The CDR3 region is CASSQDRLGTQYF. CDR3 nucleotide sequence: TGTGCCAGCAGCCAAGATCGGCTGGGTACGCAGTATTTT. The chain joins TRBV3-1 (or the pseudogene TRBV3-2) to TRBJ2-3; D unclear. Per germline, CDR1 LGHDT and CDR2 YNNKEL (reference sequence). CDR3 length: 13 residues. Trimming shortened V by 0 bases and J by 8 bases, and 9 bases separated the two germline ends.

The chain recombines TRBV4-1 with TRBJ2-2; 9 positions match TRBD1. Germline V gives CDR1 MGHRA, CDR2 YSYEKL. V shed 8 bases and J 2 bases; nucleotides not matched to a gene: 6. This CDR3 is built from 15 residues. The CDR3 DNA reads as TGCGCCAGCGGAGCGGGACAGGGAAACACCGGGGAGCTGTTTTTT. It translates to CASGAGQGNTGELFF.

This clone has a handful of counts. The chain has TRBV7-8 and TRBJ2-3; 11 nucleotides match TRBD2. From germline, CDR1 is SGHVS and CDR2 FQNEAQ. The V and J ends lost 4 bases and 0 bases, in that order; junction bases with no gene match: 3. CDR3 length: 16 amino acids. Here the CDR3 DNA reads TGTGCCAGCAGCTGGGGACTAGCGGATAGCACAGATACGCAGTATTTT. This codes for CASSWGLADSTDTQYF.

V usage is TRBV6-5 and J usage is TRBJ2-1; D possibly corresponds to TRBD1 (7 bases). Trimming pared 8 bases from V and 9 bases from J, leaving 17 bases between. CDR3 length: 13 residues. Germline CDR1 MNHEY, CDR2 SVGAGI. DNA for the CDR3: TGTGCCAGCTCAAACTTCCAGGGGGGTGAGCAGTTCTTC. Its protein product is CASSNFQGGEQFF.

This chain connects TRBV2 to TRBJ1-6, with D hard to call. CDR1 SNHLY and CDR2 FYNNEI come from the germline V gene. The V end was cut by 6 bases, the J end by 7 bases, with 10 bases between. This CDR3 has 13 residues. CDR3 bases: TGTGCCAGCAGCCAGGCCGAGAATTCACCCCTCCACTTT. It encodes CASSQAENSPLHF.

The table lists this clone with a count of one. V gene TRBV5-6 combines with J gene TRBJ2-7; D gene ambiguous. The CDR3 spans 12 residues. V lost 2 bases to trimming and J lost 7 bases, with 10 bases between them. Germline V gene data show CDR1 as SGHDT and CDR2 as YYEEEE. DNA of the CDR3: TGTGCCAGCAGCTTTGGGGTAGGGGAGCAGTACTTC. It codes for CASSFGVGEQYF.

The V and J genes are TRBV11-2 and TRBJ1-3; unclear D gene. Germline CDR1 and CDR2: SGHAT and FQNNGV. This CDR3 region has 15 residues. Trimming cost V 0 bases and J 0 bases, with 6 bases left between them. Here the CDR3 DNA reads TGTGCCAGCAGCTTAGAACGGAGCTCTGGAAACACCATATATTTT. This gives the protein CASSLERSSGNTIYF. Full variable domain (missing parts from reference TRBV11-2 and TRBJ1-3): EAGVAQSPRYKIIEKRQSVAFWCNPISGHATLYWYQQILGQGPKLLIQFQNNGVVDDSQLPKDRFSAERLKGVDSTLKIQPAKLEDSAVYLCASSLERSSGNTIYFGEGSWLTVV.

The V gene is TRBV7-2, the J gene TRBJ2-5, with D unclear. Germline-derived CDR1 and CDR2 are SGHTA and FQGNSA. The germline V and J ends were trimmed by 0 bases and 3 bases, with 8 bases remaining between them. The CDR3 is made up of 14 amino acids. The CDR3 sequence: CASSLALLKETQYF. CDR3 in DNA: TGTGCCAGCAGCTTAGCTTTGCTAAAAGAGACCCAGTACTTC.

V usage is TRBV3-1 (or the pseudogene TRBV3-2) and J usage is TRBJ2-1; 8 bases align to TRBD2. The CDR3 totals 16 residues. V shed 1 base, J shed 6 bases, and the junction held 8 bases outside the gene matches. Germline V gives CDR1 LGHDT, CDR2 YNNKEL (reference sequence). This CDR3 is CASSQVLGGAANEQFF. The DNA of the CDR3 is TGTGCCAGCAGCCAAGTACTCGGGGGGGCCGCCAATGAGCAGTTCTTC.

This clone has a handful of counts. In nucleotides, the CDR3 is TGTGCCATCAGTGACACATTCAATCAGCCCCAGCATTTT. It encodes CAISDTFNQPQHF. This chain connects TRBV10-3 to TRBJ1-5; D is unclear. The CDR3 totals 13 residues. Germline CDR1 reads ENHRY; CDR2 reads SYGVKD. V lost 3 bases and J lost 3, with 6 bases in between.

The rearrangement joins TRBV30 to TRBJ2-1; 10 nucleotides line up with TRBD2. After removal of 2 bases from V and 7 bases from J, the junction contained 5 bases not matched to a gene. Germline CDR1 GTSNPN, CDR2 SVGIG (reference sequence). The CDR3 has 14 residues. Written as DNA, the CDR3 is TGTGCCTGGAGTAAGCGGGGGGGTCGTAATGAGCAGTTCTTC. This sequence encodes CAWSKRGGRNEQFF.

In DNA, the CDR3 is TGTGCCAGCAGGGGCAGGGGAGATACGCAGTATTTT. Translating it yields CASRGRGDTQYF. The chain joins TRBV11-2 to TRBJ2-3; D perhaps matches TRBD1 (6 bases). This CDR3 has 12 residues. Germline CDR1 is SGHAT and CDR2 is FQNNGV. Trimming removed 6 bases from V and 5 bases from J, with 9 bases in between.

This clone was seen a single time. The chain joins TRBV24-1 to TRBJ1-4, with unresolved D. V lost 4 bases to trimming and J lost 0 bases, with 11 bases between them. Germline assignment: CDR1 KGHDR and CDR2 SFDVKD. The CDR3 contains 16 residues. CDR3 DNA sequence: TGTGCCACCAGTGACCTCTTGGTTACAACTAATGAAAAACTGTTTTTT. This encodes CATSDLLVTTNEKLFF.

The V call is TRBV7-9, the J call TRBJ1-1; D gene uncertain. V was cut by 7 bases and J by 0 bases, with 12 bases left in between. CDR1 SEHNR and CDR2 FQNEAQ come from the germline V gene (reference sequence). The CDR3 totals 14 residues. DNA for the CDR3: TGTGCCAGCAAGAGCCCCGGGGTGAACACTGAAGCTTTCTTT. This gives the protein CASKSPGVNTEAFF.

This clone was recorded once. This CDR3 is CASAQGYGYTF. CDR3 DNA sequence: TGTGCCAGCGCTCAAGGCTATGGCTACACCTTC. This rearrangement joins TRBV12-3 or TRBV12-4 to TRBJ1-2; D gene ambiguous. The CDR3 extends over 11 amino acids. Trimming took off 8 bases at V and 4 bases at J, with 8 bases between the two ends.

This clone was counted a few times. DNA of the CDR3: TGTGCCAGCAGCGCAGGACAGGGGGCCTATGGCTACACCTTC. This codes for CASSAGQGAYGYTF. The chain combines TRBV6-4 with TRBJ1-2; TRBD1 agrees at 11 bases. This CDR3 is 14 amino acids long. V lost 6 bases, J lost 4 bases, and 4 bases stayed unmatched. The V gene's germline CDR1 is MRHNA and CDR2 SNTAGT.

V and J are TRBV5-1 and TRBJ2-5; perhaps D is TRBD1 or TRBD2 (5 bases each). CDR1 is SGHRS, CDR2 YFSETQ, per germline. V lost 3 bases and J 1 base, leaving 10 bases between the germline ends. CDR3 length: 14 amino acids. CDR3 DNA: TGCGCCAGCAGCTCGAATGGGGGCCAAGAGACCCAGTACTTC. Translated, it gives CASSSNGGQETQYF.